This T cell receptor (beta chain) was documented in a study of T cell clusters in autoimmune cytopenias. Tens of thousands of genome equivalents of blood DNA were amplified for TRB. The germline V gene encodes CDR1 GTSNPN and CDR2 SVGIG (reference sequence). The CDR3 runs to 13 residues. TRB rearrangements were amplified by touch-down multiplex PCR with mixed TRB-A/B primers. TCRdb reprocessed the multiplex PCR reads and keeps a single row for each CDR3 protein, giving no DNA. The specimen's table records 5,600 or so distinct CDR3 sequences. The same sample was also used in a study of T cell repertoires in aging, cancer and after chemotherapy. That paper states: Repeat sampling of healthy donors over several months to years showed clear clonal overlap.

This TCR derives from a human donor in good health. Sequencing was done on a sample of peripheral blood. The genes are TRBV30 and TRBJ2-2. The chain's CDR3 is CAWTTMHTGELFF.